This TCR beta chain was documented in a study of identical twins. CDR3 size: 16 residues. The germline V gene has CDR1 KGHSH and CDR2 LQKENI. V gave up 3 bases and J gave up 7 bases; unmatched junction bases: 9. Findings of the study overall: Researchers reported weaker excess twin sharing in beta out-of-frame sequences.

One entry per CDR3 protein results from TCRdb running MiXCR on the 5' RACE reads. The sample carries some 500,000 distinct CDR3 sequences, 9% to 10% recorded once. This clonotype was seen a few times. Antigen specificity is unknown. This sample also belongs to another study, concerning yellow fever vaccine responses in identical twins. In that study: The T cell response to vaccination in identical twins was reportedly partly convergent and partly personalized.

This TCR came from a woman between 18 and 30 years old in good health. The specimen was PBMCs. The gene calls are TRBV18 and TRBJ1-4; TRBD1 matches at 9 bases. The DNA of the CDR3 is TGTGCCAGCTCACCTCAAGGGACAGGGAATGGTGAAAAACTGTTTTTT. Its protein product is CASSPQGTGNGEKLFF. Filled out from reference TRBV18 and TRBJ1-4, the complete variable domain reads NAGVMQNPRHLVRRRGQEARLRCSPMKGHSHVYWYRQLPEEGLKFMVYLQKENIIDESGMPKERFSAEFPKEGPSILRIQQVVRGDSAAYFCASSPQGTGNGEKLFFGSGTQLSVL.